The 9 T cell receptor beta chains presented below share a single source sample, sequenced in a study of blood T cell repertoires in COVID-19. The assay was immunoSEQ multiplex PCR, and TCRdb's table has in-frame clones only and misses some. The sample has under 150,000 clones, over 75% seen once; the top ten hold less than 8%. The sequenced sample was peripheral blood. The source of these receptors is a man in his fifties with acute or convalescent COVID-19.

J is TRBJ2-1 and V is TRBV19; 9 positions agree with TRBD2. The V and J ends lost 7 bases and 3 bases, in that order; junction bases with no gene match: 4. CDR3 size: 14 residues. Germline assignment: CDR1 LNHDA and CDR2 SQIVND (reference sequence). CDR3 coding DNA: TGTGCCAGTAACCCTAGCGGGGTCTACAATGAGCAGTTCTTC. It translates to CASNPSGVYNEQFF.

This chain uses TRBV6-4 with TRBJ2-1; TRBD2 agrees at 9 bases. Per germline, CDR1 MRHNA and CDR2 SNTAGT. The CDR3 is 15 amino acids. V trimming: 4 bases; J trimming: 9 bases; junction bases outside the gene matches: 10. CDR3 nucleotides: TGTGCCAGCAGTGGATCCGGGACTAGCTCGAGTGAGCAGTTCTTC. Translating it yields CASSGSGTSSSEQFF.

Here the CDR3 reads CASRGLFSYEQYF. In DNA form, the CDR3 reads TGTGCCAGCAGAGGACTTTTCTCCTACGAGCAGTACTTC. The rearrangement uses TRBV27 and TRBJ2-7, with D perhaps TRBD2 (5 bases). V lost 6 bases and J lost 0, with 9 bases in between. Germline V CDR1 and CDR2: MNHEY, SMNVEV (reference sequence). CDR3 length: 13 amino acids.

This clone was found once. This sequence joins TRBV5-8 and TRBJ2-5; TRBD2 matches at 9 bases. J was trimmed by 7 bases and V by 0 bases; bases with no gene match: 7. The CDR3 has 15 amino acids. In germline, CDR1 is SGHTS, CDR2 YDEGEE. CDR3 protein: CASSLAGGRGVTQYF. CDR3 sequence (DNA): TGTGCCAGCAGCTTGGCCGGCGGGAGGGGTGTGACCCAGTACTTC. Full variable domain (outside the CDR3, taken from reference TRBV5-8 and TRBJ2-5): EAGVTQSPTHLIKTRGQQATLRCSPISGHTSVYWYQQALGLGLQFLLWYDEGEERNRGNFPPRFSGRQFPNYSSELNVNALELEDSALYLCASSLAGGRGVTQYFGPGTRLLVL.

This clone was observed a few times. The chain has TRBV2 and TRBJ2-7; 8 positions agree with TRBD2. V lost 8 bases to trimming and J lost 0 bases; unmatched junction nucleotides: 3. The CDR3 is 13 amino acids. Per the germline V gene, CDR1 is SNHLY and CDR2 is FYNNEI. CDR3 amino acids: CASLAGNSYEQYF. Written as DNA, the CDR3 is TGTGCCAGCTTAGCGGGGAACTCCTACGAGCAGTACTTC.

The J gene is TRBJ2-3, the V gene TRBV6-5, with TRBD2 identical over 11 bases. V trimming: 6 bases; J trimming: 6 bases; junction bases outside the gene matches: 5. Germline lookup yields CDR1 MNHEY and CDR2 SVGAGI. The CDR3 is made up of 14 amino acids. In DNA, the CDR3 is TGTGCCAGCAGGAAAACTAGCGGGAGCGATACGCAGTATTTT. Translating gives CASRKTSGSDTQYF.

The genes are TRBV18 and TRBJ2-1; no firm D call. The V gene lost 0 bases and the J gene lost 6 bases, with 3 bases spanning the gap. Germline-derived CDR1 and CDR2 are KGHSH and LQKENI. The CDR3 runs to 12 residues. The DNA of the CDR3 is TGTGCCAGCTCACCACCGAGCAATGAGCAGTTCTTC. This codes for CASSPPSNEQFF.

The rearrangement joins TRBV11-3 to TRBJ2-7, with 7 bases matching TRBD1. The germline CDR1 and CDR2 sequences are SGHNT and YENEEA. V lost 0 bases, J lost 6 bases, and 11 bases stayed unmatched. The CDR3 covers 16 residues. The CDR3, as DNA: TGTGCCAGCAGCTTAGATGGTACCCACAGGGGAAGCGAGCAGTACTTC. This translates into CASSLDGTHRGSEQYF.

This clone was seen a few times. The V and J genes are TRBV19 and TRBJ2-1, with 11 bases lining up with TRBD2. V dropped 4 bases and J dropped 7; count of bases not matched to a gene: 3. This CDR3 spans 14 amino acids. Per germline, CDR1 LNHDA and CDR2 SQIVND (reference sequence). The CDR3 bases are TGTGCCAGTAGTAGGGGACTAGCGGTTAATGAGCAGTTCTTC. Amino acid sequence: CASSRGLAVNEQFF.